These 19 T cell receptor beta chains were sequenced from one sample in a study of regulatory T cells in long-lasting Graves disease. Building of the TCR beta libraries involved iRepertoire HTBI primers and Arm-PCR of CDR3 regions. TCRdb reprocessed the multiplex PCR reads with MiXCR, giving one entry per CDR3 protein. This sample has some 500,000 distinct CDR3 sequences; approximately 13% occur once, and the top ten carry 10%. As for time point: newly diagnosed GD, antithyroid drugs for less than 3 months. Extracted RNA from PBMCs served as the source of the TCR library. The same data also went into a second study, on T cells in Graves' hyperthyroidism and ophthalmopathy.

The sample consisted of peripheral blood mononuclear cells (PBMCs), taken at new diagnosis, from a patient treated with antithyroid drugs. Source of these receptors: a man in his thirties or forties with Graves disease.

The gene calls are TRBV7-2 and TRBJ2-7, with D possibly matching TRBD2 (6 bases). There are 15 residues in the CDR3. Germline-derived CDR1 and CDR2 are SGHTA and FQGNSA. Trimming left V 2 bases short and J 2 bases short, with 13 bases between. The CDR3 reads CASSLKVSGAYEQYF. CDR3 coding DNA: TGTGCCAGCAGCTTAAAAGTTAGCGGTGCCTACGAGCAGTACTTC.

This clonotype has ten or more counts. V and J are TRBV20-1 and TRBJ2-3, with D possibly being TRBD1 or TRBD2 (6 bases each). Germline CDR1 and CDR2: DFQATT and SNEGSKA (reference sequence). This CDR3 has 13 amino acids. The V end lost 5 bases, the J end lost 5 bases, and 14 bases lay between the germline ends. The CDR3 sequence is CSAGSGGGDTQYF. In DNA, the CDR3 is TGCAGTGCTGGGAGTGGAGGGGGAGATACGCAGTATTTT.

This clonotype was seen a few times. Germline is not matched at one junction end, which may reflect a read error. The rearrangement joins TRBV2 to TRBJ1-5; D gene ambiguous. The CDR3 sequence is 15 residues long. Germline CDR1 and CDR2: SNHLY and FYNNEI. The CDR3 DNA is TGTGCCAGCAGTGAAGAGGCAGGTAGCAGTCAGCCCCAGCATTTT. Translation: CASSEEAGSSQPQHF. The variable domain in full, completed from reference TRBV2 and TRBJ1-5, reads EPEVTQTPSHQVTQMGQEVILRCVPISNHLYFYWYRQILGQKVEFLVSFYNNEISEKSEIFDDQFSVERPDGSNFTLKIRSTKLEDSAMYFCASSEEAGSSQPQHFGDGTRLSIL.

This clonotype has a count of ten or more. V and J are TRBV27 and TRBJ2-1; D call uncertain. CDR1 is MNHEY, CDR2 SMNVEV, per germline (reference sequence). The CDR3 is made up of 13 amino acids. Trimming stripped 3 bases from V and 6 bases from J, with 9 bases between. The chain's CDR3 is CASSFQWANEQFF. The CDR3 bases are TGTGCCAGCAGTTTCCAATGGGCCAATGAGCAGTTCTTC.

This clonotype has a count of ten or more. The rearrangement links TRBV20-1 to TRBJ2-7; D is undetermined. V was clipped by 6 bases and J by 2 bases, with 14 bases between them. The CDR3 consists of 13 residues. Germline V gives CDR1 DFQATT, CDR2 SNEGSKA (reference sequence). CDR3 bases: TGCAGTGCCGAGGCACGGCCTCCCTACGAGCAGTACTTC. This codes for CSAEARPPYEQYF.

V is TRBV5-5 and J is TRBJ1-4, with 9 bases identical to TRBD1. J gave up 8 bases and V 4 bases, and 3 bases lay outside the gene matches. This CDR3 contains 13 residues. Germline lookup yields CDR1 SGHKS and CDR2 YYEKEE (reference sequence). Here the CDR3 reads CASSGDRAEKLFF. The CDR3 coding sequence is TGTGCCAGCAGCGGGGACAGGGCCGAAAAACTGTTTTTT.

The chain carries TRBV18 and TRBJ2-5; 7 nucleotides agree with TRBD1. CDR1 KGHSH and CDR2 LQKENI come from the germline V gene. With 6 bases clipped from V and 4 bases from J, the junction kept 8 bases outside the gene matches. The CDR3 runs to 14 residues. The CDR3 nucleotides read TGTGCCAGCTCCCGAACAAGACAGGGAGAGACCCAGTACTTC. Translated, it gives CASSRTRQGETQYF.

V gene TRBV4-2 combines with J gene TRBJ1-4, with TRBD1 matching 8 bases. This CDR3 is built from 16 residues. V shed 2 bases, J shed 2 bases, and the junction held 4 bases outside the gene matches. Per germline, CDR1 LGHNA and CDR2 YNFKEQ. The CDR3 loop reads CASSQTDRGTNEKLFF. The CDR3 DNA follows: TGTGCCAGCAGCCAAACCGACAGGGGCACTAATGAAAAACTGTTTTTT.

This clonotype has a count of ten or more. V usage is TRBV11-2 and J usage is TRBJ2-1; D not certain. CDR3 length: 15 amino acids. Germline lookup yields CDR1 SGHAT and CDR2 FQNNGV. Between the trimmed V and J ends, which lost 0 bases and 4 bases, there was a span of 10 bases. In nucleotides, the CDR3 is TGTGCCAGCAGCTTAGAGCATAACCAATACAATGAGCAGTTCTTC. Residues: CASSLEHNQYNEQFF.

This clonotype showed up many times. This sequence joins TRBV6-1 and TRBJ1-1, with 8 bases aligning to TRBD1. The CDR3 is made up of 15 amino acids. Unmatched junction bases numbered 9, after V lost 6 bases and J lost 3 bases. CDR1 and CDR2 from the germline V gene are MNHNS and SASEGT. The CDR3 reads CASSLTPTGDTEAFF. The CDR3 coding sequence is TGTGCCAGCAGCCTCACCCCGACAGGGGACACTGAAGCTTTCTTT.

This clonotype was seen at least ten times. The chain is built from TRBV29-1 and TRBJ2-7; D might be TRBD1 (8 bases). The CDR3 consists of 15 residues. V was cut by 2 bases and J by 3 bases, with 17 bases left in between. Germline values: CDR1 SQVTM, CDR2 ANQGSEA. CDR3: CSVELPTGEGYEQYF. The CDR3 DNA follows: TGCAGCGTTGAACTTCCGACAGGGGAGGGCTACGAGCAGTACTTC.

This clonotype was detected many times. The chain links TRBV7-3 to TRBJ2-1; D is uncertain. The germline V gene encodes CDR1 SGHTA and CDR2 FQGTGA. The CDR3 is 13 amino acids. V was cut by 5 bases and J by 7 bases, with 12 bases left in between. The CDR3 loop reads CASSRVLGNEQFF. The DNA of the CDR3 is TGTGCCAGCAGCAGGGTCCTAGGGAATGAGCAGTTCTTC.

This clonotype was observed many times. The junction shows a germline mismatch at one end, possibly a read error. This chain uses TRBV7-9 with TRBJ1-1; no clear D. This CDR3 comprises 12 residues. Germline V gene sequence: CDR1 SEHNR, CDR2 FQNEAQ (reference sequence). The CDR3 sequence: CASTGELADAFF. CDR3 sequence (DNA): TGTGCCAGCACCGGCGAGCTGGCTGACGCTTTCTTT.

This clonotype came up many times. The rearrangement links TRBV2 to TRBJ2-7; D remains unclear. Germline loops: CDR1 SNHLY, CDR2 FYNNEI. Trimming left V 7 bases short and J 1 base short, with 17 bases between. The CDR3 has 15 amino acids. In nucleotides, the CDR3 is TGTGCCAGCACCCCACCTCGTCTGTTTTCCTACGAGCAGTACTTC. Translation gives CASTPPRLFSYEQYF.

This clonotype has ten or more counts. The J gene is TRBJ2-5, the V gene TRBV12-3 or TRBV12-4, with 9 bases identical to TRBD1. V shed 6 bases and J 0 bases; nucleotides not matched to a gene: 8. The length of the CDR3 is 16 residues. CDR3 bases: TGTGCCAGCAGCCTCGGGACAGGGTCGTACCAAGAGACCCAGTACTTC. Residues: CASSLGTGSYQETQYF.

The table lists this clonotype with a few counts. The V and J genes are TRBV27 and TRBJ1-1, with TRBD1 matching 11 bases. The germline CDR1 and CDR2 sequences are MNHEY and SMNVEV (reference sequence). The CDR3 spans 17 residues. V gave up 7 bases and J gave up 5 bases; unmatched junction bases: 15. The CDR3 DNA sequence: TGTGCCAGCAAGGCCTTCCGGGACAGGGGGAAAAAAACTGAAGCTTTCTTT. This codes for CASKAFRDRGKKTEAFF.

This clonotype was seen a handful of times. The junction does not match germline at one end; this may be a read error. This sequence joins TRBV11-2 and TRBJ2-1, with a possible D match to TRBD2 (6 bases). The CDR3 consists of 14 residues. Germline V lookup: CDR1 SGHAT, CDR2 FQNNGV. Written as DNA, the CDR3 is TGTGCCAGCAGTCATTGGGACTCCGACAATGAGCAGTTCTTC. It specifies CASSHWDSDNEQFF.

This clonotype showed up many times. This chain connects TRBV27 to TRBJ1-5; TRBD1 matches 10 bases. CDR3 length: 14 residues. J was trimmed by 6 bases and V by 6 bases; bases with no gene match: 5. Germline CDR1 reads MNHEY; CDR2 reads SMNVEV (reference sequence). The CDR3 spells CASSGGTGVQPQHF. DNA of the CDR3: TGTGCCAGCAGCGGCGGGACAGGGGTTCAGCCCCAGCATTTT.

This clonotype was seen repeatedly, ten times or more. This chain connects TRBV7-8 to TRBJ2-7, with D possibly TRBD1 on 5 matching bases. The CDR3 extends over 14 amino acids. The germline gives CDR1 SGHVS, CDR2 FQNEAQ. V lost 6 bases and J 2 bases, leaving 14 bases between the germline ends. The CDR3 here is CASSSTGFAYEQYF. CDR3 coding DNA: TGTGCCAGCAGTTCAACAGGTTTCGCCTACGAGCAGTACTTC.